The present TCR beta chain was sequenced within a study of blood T cell repertoires in COVID-19. For the study at large: Some COVID-19 samples were acute and others convalescent; all came from the United States, Italy and Spain.

As processed by the authors: Nucleated cell number was recorded as an estimate derived from reference gene primer amplification. Using immunoSEQ multiplex PCR, the repertoire was profiled, and TCRdb retains in-frame clones only, with some absent. V and J calls and clone size follow that table, whereas D and trimming were derived from the DNA. The table includes 90,000 to 120,000 clones, 55% to 75% detected once. The CDR3 has 15 amino acids. CDR1 and CDR2 from the germline V gene are SGHTA and FQGTGA. J was trimmed by 3 bases and V by 4 bases; bases with no gene match: 6. Sequences were obtained from peripheral blood. This chain uses TRBV7-3 with TRBJ2-3; TRBD2 matches at 8 bases. This TCR came from a woman in her thirties or forties with acute or convalescent COVID-19. CDR3 amino acids: CASSSPGLGTDTQYF. CDR3 sequence (DNA): TGTGCCAGCAGCTCGCCGGGACTAGGGACAGATACGCAGTATTTT. Variable domain in full (rest from reference TRBV7-3 and TRBJ2-3): GAGVSQTPSNKVTEKGKYVELRCDPISGHTALYWYRQSLGQGPEFLIYFQGTGAADDSGLPNDRFFAVRPEGSVSTLKIQRTERGDSAVYLCASSSPGLGTDTQYFGPGTRLTVL.